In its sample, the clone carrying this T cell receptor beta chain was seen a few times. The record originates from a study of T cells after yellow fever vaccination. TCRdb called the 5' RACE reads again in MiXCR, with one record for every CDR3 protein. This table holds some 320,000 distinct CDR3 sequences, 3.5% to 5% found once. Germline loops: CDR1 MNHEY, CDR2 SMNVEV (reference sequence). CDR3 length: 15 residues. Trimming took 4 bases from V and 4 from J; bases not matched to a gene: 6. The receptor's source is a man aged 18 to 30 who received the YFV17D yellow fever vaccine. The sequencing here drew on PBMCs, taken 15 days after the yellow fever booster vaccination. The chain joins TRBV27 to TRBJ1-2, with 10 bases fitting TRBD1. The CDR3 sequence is CASSSATGGSYGYTF. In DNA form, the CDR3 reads TGTGCCAGCAGTTCCGCGACAGGGGGCAGCTATGGCTACACCTTC.